This T cell receptor (beta chain) derives from a study of blood T cell repertoires in COVID-19. Trimming stripped 3 bases from V and 5 bases from J, with 11 bases between. The CDR3 is made up of 13 amino acids. CDR1 and CDR2 from the germline V gene are ENHRY and SYGVKD. In the authors' workflow: Reference gene primer amplification gave estimated nucleated cell counts. The method was immunoSEQ multiplex PCR; TCRdb's version includes in-frame clones alone and lacks a portion of them. Clone size and V and J calls were adopted from that table, with D and trimming inferred from the DNA. The table lists 300,000 to 450,000 clones, roughly 80% of them singletons.

The receptor was derived from a human donor with acute or convalescent COVID-19. The donor label of this sample is uncertain. The rearrangement uses TRBV10-3 and TRBJ2-7, with a tentative D call TRBD1 (5 bases). Sequencing was performed on peripheral blood. The CDR3 nucleotides read TGTGCCATCAGTGACAGGGAAGGGGACGAGCAGTACTTC. Protein: CAISDREGDEQYF.